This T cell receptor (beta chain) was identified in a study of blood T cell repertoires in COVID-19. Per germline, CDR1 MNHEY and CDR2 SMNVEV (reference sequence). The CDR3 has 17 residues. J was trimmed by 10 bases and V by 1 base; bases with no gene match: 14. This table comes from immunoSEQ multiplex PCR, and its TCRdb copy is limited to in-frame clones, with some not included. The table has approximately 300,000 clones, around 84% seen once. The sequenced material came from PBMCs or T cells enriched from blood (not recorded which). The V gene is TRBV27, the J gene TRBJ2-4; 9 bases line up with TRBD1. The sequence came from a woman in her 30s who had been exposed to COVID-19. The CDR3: CASSLFTGQGGGVIQYF. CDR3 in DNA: TGTGCCAGCAGTTTATTCACGGGACAGGGCGGTGGGGTTATTCAGTACTTC.